These T cell receptor beta chains were read from a single sample in a study of T cells in localized non-small cell lung cancer. TCRdb's copy holds only in-frame clones and misses some; the assay was immunoSEQ multiplex PCR. The top ten clones hold 10% to 15% of a sample with around 30,000 clones, around 89% of them seen once. Material: peripheral blood, obtained before any cancer treatment. The receptors were gathered from a female donor of 60 years or more with stage III squamous cell lung carcinoma. Both conserved end residues are part of each CDR3. Fields, in order: V gene, CDR3 length, D gene, clone size, J gene, CDR3 DNA, CDR3 protein. D genes are given only for firm matches. Only some rows state a clone size, as once, few, many or a class for expanded clones.

v_gene: TRBV2; len: 16; d_gene: .; abundance: .; j_gene: TRBJ1-1; CDR3nt: TGTGCCAGCAAACGGGGGGCTAGTGGTGAGAACACTGAAGCTTTCTTT; CDR3aa: CASKRGASGENTEAFF
v_gene: TRBV29-1; len: 12; d_gene: .; abundance: .; j_gene: TRBJ2-4; CDR3nt: TGCAGCGTTGACACCAACGAAAACATTCAGTACTTC; CDR3aa: CSVDTNENIQYF
v_gene: TRBV15; len: 14; d_gene: TRBD1; abundance: .; j_gene: TRBJ2-5; CDR3nt: TGTGCCACCAGCAGGGGACAGGGCGTCGAGACCCAGTACTTC; CDR3aa: CATSRGQGVETQYF
v_gene: TRBV7-2; len: 16; d_gene: TRBD2; abundance: .; j_gene: TRBJ2-5; CDR3nt: TGTGCCAGCAGCGGCGGGAGGCGGTTACCCCAAGAGACCCAGTACTTC; CDR3aa: CASSGGRRLPQETQYF
v_gene: TRBV5-3; len: 17; d_gene: .; abundance: .; j_gene: TRBJ1-2; CDR3nt: TGTGCCAGAAGCTTGGGTCCGCGTAAGCCCCAAGGATATGGCTACACCTTC; CDR3aa: CARSLGPRKPQGYGYTF
v_gene: TRBV19; len: 17; d_gene: TRBD1; abundance: once; j_gene: TRBJ2-5; CDR3nt: TGTGCCAGTAGTCTGGGACAGGGGGCAAGGGATGGAGAGACCCAGTACTTC; CDR3aa: CASSLGQGARDGETQYF
v_gene: TRBV19; len: 15; d_gene: TRBD1; abundance: .; j_gene: TRBJ1-5; CDR3nt: TGTGCCAGTAGTATAGCCGGACAGGGGGGTCAGCCCCAGCATTTT; CDR3aa: CASSIAGQGGQPQHF
v_gene: TRBV5-1; len: 16; d_gene: TRBD1; abundance: .; j_gene: TRBJ2-2; CDR3nt: TGCGCCAGCAGTTTACAGACAGGGGCGAACACCGGGGAGCTGTTTTTT; CDR3aa: CASSLQTGANTGELFF
v_gene: TRBV7-8; len: 15; d_gene: .; abundance: .; j_gene: TRBJ1-5; CDR3nt: TGTGCCAGCAGCCGCCCGGGTAGGGGGACTCAGCCCCAGCATTTT; CDR3aa: CASSRPGRGTQPQHF
v_gene: TRBV5-1; len: 16; d_gene: TRBD2; abundance: .; j_gene: TRBJ2-1; CDR3nt: TGCGCCAGCAGGACTAGCGCCTTGAGCTCCTACAATGAGCAGTTCTTC; CDR3aa: CASRTSALSSYNEQFF
v_gene: TRBV27; len: 15; d_gene: TRBD1; abundance: .; j_gene: TRBJ2-5; CDR3nt: TGTGCCAGCAGTTTACGGGGGGACAGGGTCGCGACCCAGTACTTC; CDR3aa: CASSLRGDRVATQYF
v_gene: TRBV28; len: 17; d_gene: TRBD2; abundance: .; j_gene: TRBJ2-3; CDR3nt: TGTGCCACTGGACTAGCGGCAGGGGAGGGCAGCACAGATACGCAGTATTTT; CDR3aa: CATGLAAGEGSTDTQYF
v_gene: TRBV6-5; len: 14; d_gene: TRBD1; abundance: .; j_gene: TRBJ1-6; CDR3nt: TGTGCCAGCAGTTACGACAGGGGGAATTCACCCCTCCACTTT; CDR3aa: CASSYDRGNSPLHF
v_gene: TRBV28; len: 15; d_gene: .; abundance: once; j_gene: TRBJ2-4; CDR3nt: TGTGCCAGCAGCTCAACCGGTGGACTTAAAAACATTCAGTACTTC; CDR3aa: CASSSTGGLKNIQYF
v_gene: TRBV29-1; len: 14; d_gene: .; abundance: .; j_gene: TRBJ2-4; CDR3nt: TGCAGCGTTGGGGTGGGGCTAGCCAAAAACATTCAGTACTTC; CDR3aa: CSVGVGLAKNIQYF
v_gene: TRBV10-1; len: 15; d_gene: TRBD1; abundance: .; j_gene: TRBJ2-2; CDR3nt: TGCGCCAGCAGTGGAACAGGGGGCTACACCGGGGAGCTGTTTTTT; CDR3aa: CASSGTGGYTGELFF
v_gene: TRBV27; len: 16; d_gene: TRBD1; abundance: .; j_gene: TRBJ2-2; CDR3nt: TGTGCCAGCAGTTTTCTGGGACAGGGTCGAGTCGGGGAGCTGTTTTTT; CDR3aa: CASSFLGQGRVGELFF
v_gene: TRBV10-3; len: 14; d_gene: TRBD1; abundance: .; j_gene: TRBJ1-1; CDR3nt: TGTGCCACCCTCCGGGACAGGGCGAACACTGAAGCTTTCTTT; CDR3aa: CATLRDRANTEAFF
v_gene: TRBV27; len: 14; d_gene: .; abundance: .; j_gene: TRBJ2-3; CDR3nt: TGTGCCAGCAGGTTGGCTAGTTGGACAGATACGCAGTATTTT; CDR3aa: CASRLASWTDTQYF
v_gene: TRBV7-9; len: 13; d_gene: .; abundance: .; j_gene: TRBJ1-1; CDR3nt: TGTGCCAGCAGCTTAATCAGTGACACTGAAGCTTTCTTT; CDR3aa: CASSLISDTEAFF
v_gene: TRBV28; len: 16; d_gene: TRBD1; abundance: .; j_gene: TRBJ1-5; CDR3nt: TGTGCCAGCAGTACGAGGGACAGGGGATATGATCAGCCCCAGCATTTT; CDR3aa: CASSTRDRGYDQPQHF
v_gene: TRBV6-1; len: 17; d_gene: TRBD1; abundance: .; j_gene: TRBJ1-1; CDR3nt: TGTGCCAGCAGTGAAAATGGGGACAGAAGAATGAACACTGAAGCTTTCTTT; CDR3aa: CASSENGDRRMNTEAFF
v_gene: TRBV29-1; len: 17; d_gene: TRBD2; abundance: .; j_gene: TRBJ2-1; CDR3nt: TGCAGCGTTGATGGGACTAGCGGGGCCAGCTCCTACAATGAGCAGTTCTTC; CDR3aa: CSVDGTSGASSYNEQFF
v_gene: TRBV30; len: 12; d_gene: .; abundance: .; j_gene: TRBJ2-3; CDR3nt: TGTGCCTGGAGTGTAAAGCCAGATACGCAGTATTTT; CDR3aa: CAWSVKPDTQYF
v_gene: TRBV28; len: 15; d_gene: .; abundance: .; j_gene: TRBJ2-4; CDR3nt: TGTGCCAGCAGGCCGGAGGGGGTCGGGAAAAACATTCAGTACTTC; CDR3aa: CASRPEGVGKNIQYF
v_gene: TRBV7-2; len: 16; d_gene: TRBD2; abundance: .; j_gene: TRBJ2-2; CDR3nt: TGTGCCAGCAGCCTACAGGGACTAGCGAACACCGGGGAGCTGTTTTTT; CDR3aa: CASSLQGLANTGELFF
v_gene: TRBV7-2; len: 16; d_gene: .; abundance: .; j_gene: TRBJ2-1; CDR3nt: TGTGCCAGCAGCTCCCCGACAGGACGTACCTACAATGAGCAGTTCTTC; CDR3aa: CASSSPTGRTYNEQFF
v_gene: TRBV9; len: 14; d_gene: TRBD1; abundance: .; j_gene: TRBJ1-1; CDR3nt: TGTGCCAGCAGCGTCACCCCGGGGACAGGGGCGGCAGACTTT; CDR3aa: CASSVTPGTGAADF
v_gene: TRBV5-5; len: 12; d_gene: .; abundance: .; j_gene: TRBJ2-7; CDR3nt: TGTGCCAGCAGCCTTACCGAGTACGAGCAGTACTTC; CDR3aa: CASSLTEYEQYF
v_gene: TRBV5-1; len: 14; d_gene: .; abundance: few; j_gene: TRBJ2-3; CDR3nt: TGCGCCAGCAGTCGGGACCAAAGCACAGATACGCAGTATTTT; CDR3aa: CASSRDQSTDTQYF
v_gene: TRBV7-8; len: 15; d_gene: TRBD1; abundance: .; j_gene: TRBJ1-3; CDR3nt: TGTGCCAGCAGCCAAGCAGGGGGCTCTGGAAACACCATATATTTT; CDR3aa: CASSQAGGSGNTIYF